This paragraph reports one T cell receptor beta chain. Its antigen is not yet known. Base quality data are lacking; no much larger clone is found one base away. Sequencing used an Illumina HiSeq 1500. TCRdb applied fastp at Q25 and MiXCR to the public reads, then kept only in-frame beta chains. Identical CDR3 protein sequences are pooled into one entry, listed with their most common genes and DNA. The sample profile shows approximately 140,000 distinct CDR3 sequences; roughly a quarter of them were found once. Of the sample, roughly 33% falls within the top ten clones. This sample was included in a study of T cell repertoires in cytomegalovirus infection (dated by TCRdb to the late 2010s). Study-level background: The HLA type of each donor mattered for the analysis, because public TCR beta signatures pointed to carriage of CMV infection along with the matching HLA type.

Overall study results and their limits: The ex vivo response was dominated by HLA-C-restricted CMV-specific TCR beta clonotypes, and the single most frequent clonotype in two of eight donors was supplied by these HLA-C-restricted clonotypes. Carriers of CMV infection plus the relevant HLA type were discriminated by the cumulative frequency of public TCR beta family members in the study cohort and in an independent roughly 400-donor cohort.

For this chain, trimming is 6 bases at the V end and 0 bases at the J end, and the number of junction bases without a gene match is 10. Measured from the cysteine to the phenylalanine, the CDR3 is 16 residues long. The entry retains the CDR3 DNA only, 48 bases that are in frame from base 1. CDR1 and CDR2, looked up from the germline V gene (reference sequence), are DFQATT and SNEGSKA. The receptor comes from a human donor in good health (CMV status not recorded). Some clones in this sample may be carry-over from other donors' samples. The specimen sequenced was PBMCs, sequenced either directly or after in vitro stimulation (not recorded which). The chain couples TRBV20-1 to TRBJ2-2; the central 7 bases match TRBD1. DNA sequence: TGCAGTGCCATAGCTAGGGGGACAGCGAACACCGGGGAGCTGTTTTTT. This codes for CSAIARGTANTGELFF.